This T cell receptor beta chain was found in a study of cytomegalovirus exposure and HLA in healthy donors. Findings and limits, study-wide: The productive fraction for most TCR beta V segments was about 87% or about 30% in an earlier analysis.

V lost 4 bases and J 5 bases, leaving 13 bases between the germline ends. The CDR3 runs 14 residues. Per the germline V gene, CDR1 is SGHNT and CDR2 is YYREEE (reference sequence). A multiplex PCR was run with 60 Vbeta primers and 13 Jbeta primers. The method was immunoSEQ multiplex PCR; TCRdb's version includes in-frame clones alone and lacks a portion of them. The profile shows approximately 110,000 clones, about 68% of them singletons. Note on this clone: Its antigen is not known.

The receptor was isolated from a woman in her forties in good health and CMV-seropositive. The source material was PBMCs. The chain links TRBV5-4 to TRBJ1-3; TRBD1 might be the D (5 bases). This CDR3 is CASSADTNRNTIYF. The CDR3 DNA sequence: TGTGCCAGCAGCGCGGACACGAATCGAAACACCATATATTTT.